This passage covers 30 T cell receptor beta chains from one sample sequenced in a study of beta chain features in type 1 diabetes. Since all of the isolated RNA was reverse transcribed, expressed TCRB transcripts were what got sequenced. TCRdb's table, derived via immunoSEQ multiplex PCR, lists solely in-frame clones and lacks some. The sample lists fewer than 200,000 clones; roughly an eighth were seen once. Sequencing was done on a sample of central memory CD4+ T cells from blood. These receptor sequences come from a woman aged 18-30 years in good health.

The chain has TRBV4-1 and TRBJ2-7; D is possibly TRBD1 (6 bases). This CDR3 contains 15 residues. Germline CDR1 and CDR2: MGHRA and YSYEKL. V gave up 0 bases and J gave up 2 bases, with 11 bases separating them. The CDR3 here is CASSQEGGQPYEQYF. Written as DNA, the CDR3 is TGCGCCAGCAGCCAAGAAGGAGGACAGCCCTACGAGCAGTACTTC.

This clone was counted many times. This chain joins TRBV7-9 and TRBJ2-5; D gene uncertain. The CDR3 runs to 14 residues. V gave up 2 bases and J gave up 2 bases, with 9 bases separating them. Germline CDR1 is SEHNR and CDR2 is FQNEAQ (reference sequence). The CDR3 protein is CASSLSRLQETQYF. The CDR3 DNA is TGTGCCAGCAGCTTATCCCGGTTACAAGAGACCCAGTACTTC.

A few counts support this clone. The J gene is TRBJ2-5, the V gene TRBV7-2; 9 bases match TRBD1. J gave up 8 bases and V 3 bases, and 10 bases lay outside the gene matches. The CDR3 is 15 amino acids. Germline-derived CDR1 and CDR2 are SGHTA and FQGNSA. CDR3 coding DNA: TGTGCCAGCAGCTTTAACACAGGGGGCATTGGAACCCAGTACTTC. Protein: CASSFNTGGIGTQYF.

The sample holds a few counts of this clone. CDR3 coding DNA: TGTGCCAGCAGCCCCATAGGGGCGGTCACCGGGGAGCTGTTTTTT. This translates into CASSPIGAVTGELFF. V and J are TRBV7-2 and TRBJ2-2; D perhaps matches TRBD1 (5 bases). The CDR3 has 15 amino acids. Germline V gives CDR1 SGHTA, CDR2 FQGNSA. Trimming stripped 5 bases from V and 4 bases from J, with 14 bases between.

This CDR3 reads CASSQDSAQGGGQYF. Written as DNA, the CDR3 is TGTGCCAGCAGCCAAGATTCCGCGCAGGGGGGTGGGCAGTACTTC. The chain has TRBV4-2 and TRBJ2-7; perhaps TRBD1 as D (7 bases). Trimming pared 0 bases from V and 9 bases from J, leaving 18 bases between. Germline V gene sequence: CDR1 LGHNA, CDR2 YNFKEQ. The CDR3 spans 15 residues.

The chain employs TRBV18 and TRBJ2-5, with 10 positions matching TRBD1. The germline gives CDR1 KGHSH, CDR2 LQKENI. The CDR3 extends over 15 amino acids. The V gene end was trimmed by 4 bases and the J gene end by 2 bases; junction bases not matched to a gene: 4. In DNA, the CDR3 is TGTGCCAGCTCACTCTGGACAGGGGGACAAGAGACCCAGTACTTC. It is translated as CASSLWTGGQETQYF.

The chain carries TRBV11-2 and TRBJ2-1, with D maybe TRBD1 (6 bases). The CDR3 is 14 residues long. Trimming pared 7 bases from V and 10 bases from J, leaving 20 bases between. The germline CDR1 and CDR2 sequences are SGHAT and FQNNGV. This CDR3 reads CASTKGRGQGEQFF. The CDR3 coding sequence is TGTGCCAGCACCAAAGGTCGGGGCCAGGGGGAGCAGTTCTTC.

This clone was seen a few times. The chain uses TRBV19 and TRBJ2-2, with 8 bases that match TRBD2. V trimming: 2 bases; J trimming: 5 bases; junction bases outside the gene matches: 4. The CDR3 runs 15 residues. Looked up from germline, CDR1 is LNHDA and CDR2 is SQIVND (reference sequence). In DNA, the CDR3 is TGTGCCAGTAGTATAAAAGCGGGAGCTACCGGGGAGCTGTTTTTT. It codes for CASSIKAGATGELFF.

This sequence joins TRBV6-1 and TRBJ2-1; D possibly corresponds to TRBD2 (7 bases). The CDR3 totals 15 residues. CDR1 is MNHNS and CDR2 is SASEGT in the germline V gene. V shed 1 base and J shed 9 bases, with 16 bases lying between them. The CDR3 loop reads CASSEEGRGWSEQFF. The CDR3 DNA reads TGTGCCAGCAGTGAAGAAGGGAGGGGGTGGAGTGAGCAGTTCTTC.

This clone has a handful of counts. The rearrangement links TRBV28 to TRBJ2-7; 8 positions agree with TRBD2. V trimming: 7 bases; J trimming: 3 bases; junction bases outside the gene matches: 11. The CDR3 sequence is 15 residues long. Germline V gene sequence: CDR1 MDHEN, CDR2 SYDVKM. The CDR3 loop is CASTTITSGSYEQYF. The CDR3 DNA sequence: TGTGCCAGCACCACCATAACTAGCGGAAGCTACGAGCAGTACTTC.

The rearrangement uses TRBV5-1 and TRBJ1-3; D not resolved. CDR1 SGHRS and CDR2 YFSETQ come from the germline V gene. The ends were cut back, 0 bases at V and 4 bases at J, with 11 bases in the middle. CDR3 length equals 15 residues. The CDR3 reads CASSLGAQRGNTIYF. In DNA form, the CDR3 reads TGCGCCAGCAGCTTGGGGGCACAACGAGGAAACACCATATATTTT.

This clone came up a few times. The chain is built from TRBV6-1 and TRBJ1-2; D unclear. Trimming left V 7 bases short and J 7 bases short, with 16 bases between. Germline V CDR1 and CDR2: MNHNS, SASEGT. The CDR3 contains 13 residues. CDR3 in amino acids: CASTAPGMTGYTF. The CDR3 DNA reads TGTGCCAGCACCGCCCCGGGGATGACTGGCTACACCTTC.

CDR3 in amino acids: CASSLAGAYNEQFF. As DNA, the CDR3 is TGCGCCAGCAGCCTAGCGGGAGCCTACAATGAGCAGTTCTTC. The gene calls are TRBV5-1 and TRBJ2-1, with 10 bases lining up with TRBD2. The V segment lost 4 bases and the J segment 2 bases; nucleotides outside the gene matches: 0. The length of the CDR3 is 14 residues. Looked up from germline, CDR1 is SGHRS and CDR2 is YFSETQ. Supplemented by reference TRBV5-1 and TRBJ2-1, the full variable domain reads KAGVTQTPRYLIKTRGQQVTLSCSPISGHRSVSWYQQTPGQGLQFLFEYFSETQRNKGNFPGRFSGRQFSNSRSEMNVSTLELGDSALYLCASSLAGAYNEQFFGPGTRLTVL.

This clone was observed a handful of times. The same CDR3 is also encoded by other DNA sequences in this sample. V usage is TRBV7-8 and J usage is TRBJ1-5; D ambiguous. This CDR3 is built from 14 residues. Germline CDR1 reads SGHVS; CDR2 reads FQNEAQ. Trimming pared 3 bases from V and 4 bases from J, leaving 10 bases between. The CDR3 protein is CASSFGRRNQPQHF. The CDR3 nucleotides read TGTGCCAGCAGCTTTGGCAGAAGAAATCAGCCCCAGCATTTT.

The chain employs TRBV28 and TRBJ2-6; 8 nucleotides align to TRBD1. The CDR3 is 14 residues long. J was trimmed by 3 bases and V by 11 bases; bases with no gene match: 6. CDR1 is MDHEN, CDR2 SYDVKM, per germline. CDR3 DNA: TGTGCCGGACTGGACAGGGATGGGGCCAACGTCCTGACTTTC. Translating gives CAGLDRDGANVLTF.

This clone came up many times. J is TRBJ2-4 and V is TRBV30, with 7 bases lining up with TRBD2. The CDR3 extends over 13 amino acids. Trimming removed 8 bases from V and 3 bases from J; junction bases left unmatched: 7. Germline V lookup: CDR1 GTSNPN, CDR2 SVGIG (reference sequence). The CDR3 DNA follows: TGTGCCCTTTTGGGAGGGCGCAAAAACATTCAGTACTTC. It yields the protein CALLGGRKNIQYF.

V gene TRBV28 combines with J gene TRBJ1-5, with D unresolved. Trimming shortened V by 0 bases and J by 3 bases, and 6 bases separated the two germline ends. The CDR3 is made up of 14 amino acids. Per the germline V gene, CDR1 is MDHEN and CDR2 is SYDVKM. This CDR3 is CASSLWGDNQPQHF. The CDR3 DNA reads TGTGCCAGCAGTTTATGGGGAGACAATCAGCCCCAGCATTTT.

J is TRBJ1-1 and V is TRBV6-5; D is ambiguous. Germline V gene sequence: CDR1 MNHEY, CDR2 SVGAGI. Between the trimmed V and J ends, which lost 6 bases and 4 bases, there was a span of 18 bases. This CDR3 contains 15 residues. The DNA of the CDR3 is TGTGCCAGCAGCAGCCGACCCGGATGGAGCACTGAAGCTTTCTTT. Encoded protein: CASSSRPGWSTEAFF.

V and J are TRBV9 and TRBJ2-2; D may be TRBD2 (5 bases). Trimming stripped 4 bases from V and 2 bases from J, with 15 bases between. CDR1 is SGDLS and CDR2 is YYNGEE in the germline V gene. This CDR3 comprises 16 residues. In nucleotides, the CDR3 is TGTGCCAGCAGCTCTCAGCCCGGGATCAACACCGGGGAGCTGTTTTTT. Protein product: CASSSQPGINTGELFF.

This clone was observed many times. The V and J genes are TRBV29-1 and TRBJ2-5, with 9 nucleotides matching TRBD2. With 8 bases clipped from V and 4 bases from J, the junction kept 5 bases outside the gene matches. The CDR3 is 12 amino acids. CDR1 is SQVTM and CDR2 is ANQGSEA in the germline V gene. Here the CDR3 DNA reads TGCAGCATTAGCGGGAGCGGAGAGACCCAGTACTTC. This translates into CSISGSGETQYF. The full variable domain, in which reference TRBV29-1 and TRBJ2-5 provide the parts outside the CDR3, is SAVISQKPSRDICQRGTSLTIQCQVDSQVTMMFWYRQQPGQSLTLIATANQGSEATYESGFVIDKFPISRPNLTFSTLTVSNMSPEDSSIYLCSISGSGETQYFGPGTRLLVL.

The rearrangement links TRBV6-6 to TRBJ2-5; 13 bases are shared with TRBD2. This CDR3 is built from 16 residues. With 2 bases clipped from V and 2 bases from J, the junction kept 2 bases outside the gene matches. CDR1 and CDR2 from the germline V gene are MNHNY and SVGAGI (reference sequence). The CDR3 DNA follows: TGTGCCAGCAGTTACGGACTAGCGGGGGCGCAAGAGACCCAGTACTTC. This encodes CASSYGLAGAQETQYF.

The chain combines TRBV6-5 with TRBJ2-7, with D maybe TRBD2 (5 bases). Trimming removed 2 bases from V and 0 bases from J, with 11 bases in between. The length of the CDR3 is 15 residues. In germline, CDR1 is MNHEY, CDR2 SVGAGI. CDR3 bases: TGTGCCAGCAGTTACGGGAGCGGAAGCTCCTACGAGCAGTACTTC. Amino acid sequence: CASSYGSGSSYEQYF.

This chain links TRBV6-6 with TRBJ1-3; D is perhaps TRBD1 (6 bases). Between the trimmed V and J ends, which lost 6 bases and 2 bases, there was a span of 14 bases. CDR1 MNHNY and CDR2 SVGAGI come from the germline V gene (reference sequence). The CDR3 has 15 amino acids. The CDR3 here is CASSPLGDTGNTIYF. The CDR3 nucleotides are TGTGCCAGCAGCCCCTTGGGGGACACTGGAAACACCATATATTTT.

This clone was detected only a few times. CDR3 protein: CASSIGSIQYF. The CDR3 DNA sequence: TGTGCCAGTAGTATAGGGAGCATTCAGTACTTC. The chain employs TRBV19 and TRBJ2-4; D is uncertain. Between the trimmed V and J ends, which lost 1 base and 9 bases, there was a span of 4 bases. CDR3 size: 11 residues. CDR1 and CDR2 from the germline V gene are LNHDA and SQIVND (reference sequence). Looking up the rest from reference TRBV19 and TRBJ2-4 gives the full variable domain: DGGITQSPKYLFRKEGQNVTLSCEQNLNHDAMYWYRQDPGQGLRLIYYSQIVNDFQKGDIAEGYSVSREKKESFPLTVTSAQKNPTAFYLCASSIGSIQYFGAGTRLSVL.

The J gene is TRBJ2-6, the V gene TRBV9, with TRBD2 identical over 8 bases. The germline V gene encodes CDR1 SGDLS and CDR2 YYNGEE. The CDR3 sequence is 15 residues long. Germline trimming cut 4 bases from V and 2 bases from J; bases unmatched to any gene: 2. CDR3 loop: CASSTAGAGANVLTF. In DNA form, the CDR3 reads TGTGCCAGCAGCACAGCGGGAGCTGGGGCCAACGTCCTGACTTTC.

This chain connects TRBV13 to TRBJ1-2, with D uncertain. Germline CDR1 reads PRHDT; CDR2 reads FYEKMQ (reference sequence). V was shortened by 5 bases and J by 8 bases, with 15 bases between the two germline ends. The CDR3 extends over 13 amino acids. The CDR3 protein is CASSHDTVKGYTF. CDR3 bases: TGTGCCAGCAGCCACGACACGGTTAAGGGCTACACCTTC.

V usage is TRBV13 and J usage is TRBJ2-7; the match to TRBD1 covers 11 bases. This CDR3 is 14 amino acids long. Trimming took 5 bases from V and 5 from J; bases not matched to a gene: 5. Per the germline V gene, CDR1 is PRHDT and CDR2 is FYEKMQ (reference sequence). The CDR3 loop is CASSGTGGSHEQYF. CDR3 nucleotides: TGTGCCAGCAGCGGGACAGGGGGTTCCCACGAGCAGTACTTC. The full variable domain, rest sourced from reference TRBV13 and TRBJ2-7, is AAGVIQSPRHLIKEKRETATLKCYPIPRHDTVYWYQQGPGQDPQFLISFYEKMQSDKGSIPDRFSAQQFSDYHSELNMSSLELGDSALYFCASSGTGGSHEQYFGPGTRLTVT.

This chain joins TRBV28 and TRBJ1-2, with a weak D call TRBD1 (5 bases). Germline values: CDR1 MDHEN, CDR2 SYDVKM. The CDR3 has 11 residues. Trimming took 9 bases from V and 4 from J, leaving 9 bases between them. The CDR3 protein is CASTGFYGYTF. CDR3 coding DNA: TGTGCCAGTACAGGATTCTATGGCTACACCTTC.

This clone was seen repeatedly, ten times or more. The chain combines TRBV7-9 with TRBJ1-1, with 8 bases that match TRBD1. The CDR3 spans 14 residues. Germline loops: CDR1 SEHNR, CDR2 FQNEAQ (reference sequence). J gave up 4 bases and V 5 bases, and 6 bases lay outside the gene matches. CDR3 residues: CASSPGQGTTEAFF. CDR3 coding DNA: TGTGCCAGCAGCCCCGGACAGGGAACCACTGAAGCTTTCTTT. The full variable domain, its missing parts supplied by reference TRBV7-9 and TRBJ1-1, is DTGVSQNPRHKITKRGQNVTFRCDPISEHNRLYWYRQTLGQGPEFLTYFQNEAQLEKSRLLSDRFSAERPKGSFSTLEIQRTEQGDSAMYLCASSPGQGTTEAFFGQGTRLTVV.

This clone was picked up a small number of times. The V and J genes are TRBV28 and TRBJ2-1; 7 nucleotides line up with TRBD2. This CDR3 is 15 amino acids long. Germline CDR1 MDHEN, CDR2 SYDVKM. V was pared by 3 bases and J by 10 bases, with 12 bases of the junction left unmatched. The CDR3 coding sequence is TGTGCCAGCAGTTTTTCCCGCGGGAGTCCGAACGAGCAGTTCTTC. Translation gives CASSFSRGSPNEQFF.